This TCR beta chain was identified during a study of blood T cell repertoires in COVID-19. The data were produced by immunoSEQ multiplex PCR, yet TCRdb's version contains in-frame clones alone and is incomplete. The data contain 410,000 or so clones, around 91% of them singletons. The CDR3 spans 17 residues. Trimming stripped 0 bases from V and 1 base from J, with 12 bases between. The germline CDR1 and CDR2 sequences are LGHNA and YSLEER. The V and J genes are TRBV4-3 and TRBJ1-4, with a tentative D call TRBD1 (5 bases). Sequencing was carried out using peripheral blood. The TCR sequence derives from a woman in her thirties or forties with COVID-19, enrolled during active disease. CDR3 nucleotides: TGCGCCAGCAGCCAAGATGGGGGGAGAGAAACTAATGAAAAACTGTTTTTT. This codes for CASSQDGGRETNEKLFF.